These T cell receptor beta chains were read from a single sample in a study of T-cell memory formation after mild COVID-19. TCRdb fed the 5' RACE reads into MiXCR, producing one record per CDR3 protein. The sample has 360,000 or so distinct CDR3 sequences; 25% to 30% are singletons. Sequenced: PBMCs or a T cell subset sorted from them (not recorded which). These receptors all stem from an adult woman who had mild COVID-19 (a few samples of this study predate the infection). Cell type and time point are not known. The conserved cysteine and the conserved F or W are not part of the CDR3 here. A D gene is named only where the DNA matches it firmly.

cdr3_aa d_call j_call v_call
ASSPGDRKEPEQF TRBD1 TRBJ2-1 TRBV18
SVEDLAGRYNEQF TRBD2 TRBJ2-1 TRBV29-1
ASSLPDGRTLGYEQY . TRBJ2-7 TRBV7-9
ASSHQGHQETQY . TRBJ2-5 TRBV4-1
ASSARTSGRNPFYEQY TRBD2 TRBJ2-7 TRBV7-9
ASSERVWEQY . TRBJ2-7 TRBV2
ASSTLQGAEETQY TRBD1 TRBJ2-5 TRBV5-6
ASSPGTLSTGELF . TRBJ2-2 TRBV9
ASSYSGGATDTQY TRBD2 TRBJ2-3 TRBV6-5
ASSVAGGSQETQY TRBD2 TRBJ2-5 TRBV12-3/TRBV12-4
ASSLILQLHTGELF . TRBJ2-2 TRBV12-3/TRBV12-4
ACQEELLPPYTQY . TRBJ2-3 TRBV2
ASSLLNSLNTEAF . TRBJ1-1 TRBV7-8
ASSLWGRSYT . TRBJ1-2 TRBV5-6
ATGTGETQY . TRBJ2-5 TRBV6-6
ASSIAVHYEQY . TRBJ2-7 TRBV19
SAITVEVRGDEQF . TRBJ2-1 TRBV20-1
ASSEFSGLVASEQY TRBD2 TRBJ2-7 TRBV25-1
ATSVTGSSRTGELF . TRBJ2-2 TRBV24-1
ASSAGGVSNEKLF . TRBJ1-4 TRBV5-5
SARDLRGDEKLF . TRBJ1-4 TRBV20-1
ASSLGGALTGELF . TRBJ2-2 TRBV7-6
ASSSRENTEAF . TRBJ1-1 TRBV27
SVGLAGAVTDTQY TRBD2 TRBJ2-3 TRBV29-1
ASSSSSASYNEQF . TRBJ2-1 TRBV5-1
ASSLSPIEETQY . TRBJ2-5 TRBV7-6
ASTRGLDSYEQY . TRBJ2-7 TRBV12-3/TRBV12-4
ASSVKPLETQY . TRBJ2-5 TRBV9
ASSQDLSGRSYNEQF . TRBJ2-1 TRBV4-2
ASSFRGDGEAF . TRBJ1-1 TRBV7-9
ASSRGQGGTEAF TRBD1 TRBJ1-1 TRBV5-1
ASSLAGVGYPNEAF . TRBJ1-1 TRBV5-1
SATPPGTSAGYTDTQY TRBD2 TRBJ2-3 TRBV20-1
ATSRDTWGGDHQPQH . TRBJ1-5 TRBV15
ASSRGGAAPYEQY TRBD2 TRBJ2-7 TRBV12-3/TRBV12-4
ASSPVGPSGIYNEQF TRBD2 TRBJ2-1 TRBV19
ASSQVPLIGYEQY . TRBJ2-7 TRBV4-1
ASSSTSGLIKTQY . TRBJ2-5 TRBV5-4
SDGTTPTDTQY . TRBJ2-3 TRBV29-1
ASSPGAGGSSYNEQF TRBD1 TRBJ2-1 TRBV11-2
ASSSQGAGNTEAF TRBD1 TRBJ1-1 TRBV11-2
SATAGGYEQY . TRBJ2-7 TRBV20-1
ATSRVARANTEAF . TRBJ1-1 TRBV15
ASSFLRFLAEPGEQF . TRBJ2-1 TRBV5-4
ASSLERGSGSYEQY TRBD2 TRBJ2-7 TRBV6-5
ASSQAAGGRETQY TRBD2 TRBJ2-5 TRBV7-3